These 20 T cell receptor beta chains share one sample of origin, sequenced in a study of blood T cell repertoires in COVID-19. Sequencing used immunoSEQ multiplex PCR; TCRdb keeps in-frame clones, though not all of them. The data contain roughly 66,000 clones, about nine tenths of them seen just once; the ten biggest clones take up about 6.8%. Input material: peripheral blood. The source of these receptors is a human donor in a cohort sampled during active COVID-19.

J is TRBJ2-3 and V is TRBV25-1, with TRBD1 identical over 12 bases. The germline V gene has CDR1 MGHDK and CDR2 SYGVNS. The CDR3 has 18 amino acids. V trimming: 0 bases; J trimming: 4 bases; junction bases outside the gene matches: 8. CDR3: CASSEYSGTGGSSDTQYF. The CDR3 coding sequence is TGTGCCAGCAGTGAATATTCCGGGACAGGGGGCTCTTCAGATACGCAGTATTTT.

The V gene is TRBV5-1, the J gene TRBJ2-7; 10 bases are shared with TRBD2. The CDR3 has 16 residues. CDR1 is SGHRS, CDR2 YFSETQ, per germline. V lost 0 bases and J lost 3; bases outside the gene matches: 6. DNA for the CDR3: TGCGCCAGCAGCTTGGCCTCACTAGCGGGGATCTACGAGCAGTACTTC. Amino acid sequence: CASSLASLAGIYEQYF.

CDR3 sequence (DNA): TGTGCCAGCGAGGGACAGGCGAACACTGAAGCTTTCTTT. Residues: CASEGQANTEAFF. The V call is TRBV6-6, the J call TRBJ1-1; 8 positions match TRBD1. CDR3 size: 13 residues. CDR1 and CDR2 (germline): MNHNY, SVGAGI (reference sequence). Trimming took 8 bases from V and 1 from J; bases not matched to a gene: 3.

This sequence joins TRBV15 and TRBJ2-7; D unclear. Between the trimmed V and J ends, which lost 0 bases and 0 bases, there was a span of 3 bases. Germline CDR1 is LNHNV and CDR2 is YYDKDF (reference sequence). The CDR3 totals 13 residues. As DNA, the CDR3 is TGTGCCACCAGCAGAGAGAGCTCCTACGAGCAGTACTTC. This sequence encodes CATSRESSYEQYF.

In this sample, this clone turned up once. The CDR3 loop reads CASSNRMGGYNEQFF. The CDR3 bases are TGTGCCAGCAGCAATAGGATGGGGGGTTACAATGAGCAGTTCTTC. This chain joins TRBV11-3 and TRBJ2-1; a weak D match, TRBD2 (6 bases). The V gene lost 5 bases and the J gene lost 4 bases, with 15 bases spanning the gap. The CDR3 runs to 15 residues. Looked up from germline, CDR1 is SGHNT and CDR2 is YENEEA.

The J gene is TRBJ1-5, the V gene TRBV13, with D uncertain. The ends were cut back, 1 base at V and 6 bases at J, with 4 bases in the middle. Germline values: CDR1 PRHDT, CDR2 FYEKMQ (reference sequence). The CDR3 runs to 12 residues. CDR3 nucleotide sequence: TGTGCCAGCAGCTTAGACGGTCAGCCCCAGCATTTT. Amino acid sequence: CASSLDGQPQHF. Full variable domain (rest looked up from reference TRBV13 and TRBJ1-5): AAGVIQSPRHLIKEKRETATLKCYPIPRHDTVYWYQQGPGQDPQFLISFYEKMQSDKGSIPDRFSAQQFSDYHSELNMSSLELGDSALYFCASSLDGQPQHFGDGTRLSIL.

The gene calls are TRBV30 and TRBJ1-4; TRBD1 matches 7 bases. The CDR3 has 15 residues. V dropped 1 base and J dropped 4; count of bases not matched to a gene: 6. Per germline, CDR1 GTSNPN and CDR2 SVGIG (reference sequence). Here the CDR3 DNA reads TGTGCCTGGAGTGGTCCCAGGGGGGTTAATGAAAAACTGTTTTTT. Protein sequence: CAWSGPRGVNEKLFF. The whole variable domain, filled in from reference TRBV30 and TRBJ1-4, reads SQTIHQWPATLVQPVGSPLSLECTVEGTSNPNLYWYRQAAGRGLQLLFYSVGIGQISSEVPQNLSASRPQDRQFILSSKKLLLSDSGFYLCAWSGPRGVNEKLFFGSGTQLSVL.

V usage is TRBV29-1 and J usage is TRBJ2-1; TRBD2 matches at 7 bases. From germline, CDR1 is SQVTM and CDR2 ANQGSEA. J lost 1 base, V lost 4 bases, and 4 bases had no gene match. The length of the CDR3 is 14 residues. The CDR3 here is CSVGRTSSYNEQFF. CDR3 sequence (DNA): TGCAGCGTTGGACGGACTAGTTCCTACAATGAGCAGTTCTTC.

A word on this clone: The same CDR3 can be traced to other DNA sequences in this sample. This sequence joins TRBV4-3 and TRBJ2-2, with TRBD1 matching 9 bases. J gave up 2 bases and V 0 bases, and 1 base lay outside the gene matches. In germline, CDR1 is LGHNA, CDR2 YSLEER. There are 16 residues in the CDR3. CDR3 sequence: CASSQEGQGNTGELFF. The CDR3 DNA sequence: TGCGCCAGCAGCCAAGAGGGACAGGGCAACACCGGGGAGCTGTTTTTT.

With regard to this clone: The same CDR3 arises from other DNA sequences in this sample as well. The genes are TRBV24-1 and TRBJ2-2; 9 nucleotides match TRBD2. V lost 4 bases to trimming and J lost 6 bases; unmatched junction nucleotides: 5. Germline V gene lookup returns CDR1 KGHDR and CDR2 SFDVKD. CDR3 size: 15 residues. The CDR3 sequence is CATSDPSGDAGELFF. In nucleotides, the CDR3 is TGTGCCACCAGTGACCCTAGCGGGGATGCCGGGGAGCTGTTTTTT.

This chain links TRBV3-1 (or the pseudogene TRBV3-2) with TRBJ1-2; 12 bases align to TRBD1. Germline V lookup: CDR1 LGHDT, CDR2 YNNKEL (reference sequence). The length of the CDR3 is 16 residues. V dropped 4 bases and J dropped 1; count of bases not matched to a gene: 4. The CDR3 bases are TGTGCCAGCAGCCCCGGGACAGGGGGCGATAACTATGGCTACACCTTC. This sequence encodes CASSPGTGGDNYGYTF.

V is TRBV7-3 and J is TRBJ2-7, with 12 bases aligning to TRBD2. Germline lookup yields CDR1 SGHTA and CDR2 FQGTGA. This CDR3 spans 16 amino acids. V gave up 5 bases and J gave up 7 bases; unmatched junction bases: 12. The CDR3 loop is CASSPTSGRMLGEQYF. In DNA, the CDR3 is TGTGCCAGCAGCCCAACTAGCGGGAGGATGTTGGGGGAGCAGTACTTC. The variable domain in full, with the rest retrieved from reference TRBV7-3 and TRBJ2-7, is GAGVSQTPSNKVTEKGKYVELRCDPISGHTALYWYRQSLGQGPEFLIYFQGTGAADDSGLPNDRFFAVRPEGSVSTLKIQRTERGDSAVYLCASSPTSGRMLGEQYFGPGTRLTVT.

The rearrangement uses TRBV5-3 and TRBJ1-5; the D is unclear. TRBV5-3 is placed among ORFs of uncertain function. This CDR3 region has 14 residues. V dropped 1 base and J dropped 3 bases, with 8 bases sitting between them. In DNA, the CDR3 is TGTGCCAGAAGCTTGAGAGGATTCAATCAGCCCCAGCATTTT. Residues: CARSLRGFNQPQHF.

In its sample, this clone was seen once. The chain combines TRBV29-1 with TRBJ1-2, with 7 positions matching TRBD1. V shed 3 bases and J 7 bases; nucleotides not matched to a gene: 5. Germline CDR1 reads SQVTM; CDR2 reads ANQGSEA. This CDR3 is built from 12 residues. The CDR3 DNA follows: TGCAGCGTTGACAGGGGGGTGAGTGGCTACACCTTC. It translates to CSVDRGVSGYTF.

The chain combines TRBV7-3 with TRBJ2-2, with D perhaps matching TRBD1 (5 bases). The germline V gene encodes CDR1 SGHTA and CDR2 FQGTGA. With 3 bases removed from V and 3 bases from J, the gap between germline ends came to 8 bases. There are 14 residues in the CDR3. The CDR3 region is CASSLGRDTGELFF. The CDR3 nucleotides are TGTGCCAGCAGCTTGGGCAGGGACACCGGGGAGCTGTTTTTT.

The gene calls are TRBV7-9 and TRBJ1-1; the D gene is possibly TRBD1 (5 bases). Germline assignment: CDR1 SEHNR and CDR2 FQNEAQ (reference sequence). The CDR3 extends over 13 amino acids. Trimming took off 7 bases at V and 1 base at J, with 10 bases between the two ends. For the CDR3, the DNA is TGTGCCAGCATCACGGGGGGGAACACTGAAGCTTTCTTT. Amino acids: CASITGGNTEAFF.

The chain links TRBV5-8 to TRBJ2-2; 9 nucleotides match TRBD1. The length of the CDR3 is 16 residues. Trimming cost V 4 bases and J 0 bases; bases outside gene matches: 4. Germline CDR1 SGHTS, CDR2 YDEGEE. CDR3 sequence (DNA): TGTGCCAGCAGCCTGGGACAGGGACCGAACACCGGGGAGCTGTTTTTT. Protein product: CASSLGQGPNTGELFF.

The chain couples TRBV5-1 to TRBJ1-6; no definite D call. The CDR3 consists of 14 residues. Deletions cut 0 bases from V and 5 bases from J, with 6 bases between. Germline V gene lookup returns CDR1 SGHRS and CDR2 YFSETQ. Here the CDR3 reads CASSLDSNNSPLHF. CDR3 coding DNA: TGCGCCAGCAGCTTGGACTCAAATAATTCACCCCTCCACTTT.

The CDR3 reads CASSTPRAGGTAFF. The DNA for the CDR3 is TGTGCCAGCAGTACCCCCCGGGCAGGAGGGACGGCTTTCTTT. The chain is built from TRBV6-2 or TRBV6-3 and TRBJ1-1, with D tentatively TRBD1 (5 bases). Germline CDR1 reads MNHEY; CDR2 reads SVGEGT. V shed 5 bases and J shed 11 bases, with 21 bases lying between them. The length of the CDR3 is 14 residues.

The genes are TRBV7-2 and TRBJ1-6, with D perhaps matching TRBD1 (5 bases). The CDR3 is 16 residues long. From germline, CDR1 is SGHTA and CDR2 FQGNSA. Trimming removed 1 base at V and 6 bases at J, with 13 bases between. This CDR3 reads CASSLVGPGVNSPLHF. CDR3 DNA: TGTGCCAGCAGCTTAGTGGGGCCAGGCGTTAATTCACCCCTCCACTTT.